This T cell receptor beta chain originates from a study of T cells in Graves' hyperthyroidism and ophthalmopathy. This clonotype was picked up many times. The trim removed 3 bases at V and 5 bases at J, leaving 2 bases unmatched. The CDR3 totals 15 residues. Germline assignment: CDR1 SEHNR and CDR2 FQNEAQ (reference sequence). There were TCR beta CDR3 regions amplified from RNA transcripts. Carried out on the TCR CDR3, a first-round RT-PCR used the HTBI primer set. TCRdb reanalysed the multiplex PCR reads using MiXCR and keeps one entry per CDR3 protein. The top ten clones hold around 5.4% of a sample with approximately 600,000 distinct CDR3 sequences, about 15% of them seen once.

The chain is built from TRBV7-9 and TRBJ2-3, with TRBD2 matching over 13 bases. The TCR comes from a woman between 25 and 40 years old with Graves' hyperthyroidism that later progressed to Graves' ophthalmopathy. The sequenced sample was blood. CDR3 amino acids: CASSFTSGRGDTQYF. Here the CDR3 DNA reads TGTGCCAGCAGCTTTACTAGCGGGAGGGGAGATACGCAGTATTTT.